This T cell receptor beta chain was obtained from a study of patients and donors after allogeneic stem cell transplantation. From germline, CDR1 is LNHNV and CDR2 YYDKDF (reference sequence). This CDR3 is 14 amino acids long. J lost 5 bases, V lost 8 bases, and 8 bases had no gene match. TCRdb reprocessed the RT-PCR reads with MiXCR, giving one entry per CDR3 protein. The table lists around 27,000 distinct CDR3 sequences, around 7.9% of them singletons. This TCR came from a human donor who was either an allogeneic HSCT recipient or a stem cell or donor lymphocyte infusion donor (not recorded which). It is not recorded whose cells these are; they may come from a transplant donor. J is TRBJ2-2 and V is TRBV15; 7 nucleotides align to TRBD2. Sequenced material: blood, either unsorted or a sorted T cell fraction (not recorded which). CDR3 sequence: CATRVDSGTGELFF. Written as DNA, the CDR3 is TGTGCCACCCGCGTGGATAGCGGGACCGGGGAGCTGTTTTTT.